What follows are 30 T cell receptor beta chains derived from one specimen sequenced in a study of early stage breast cancer tumors. Generated by immunoSEQ multiplex PCR, the TCRdb table keeps only in-frame clones and is missing some. The table records some 8,100 clones, roughly 80% of them present only once. Sequencing used normal breast tissue next to the tumor. These receptors all come from a person in their sixties or seventies with breast cancer.

This clone was counted only a few times. This chain connects TRBV12-5 to TRBJ1-2; D remains unclear. The CDR3 is 13 residues long. Deletions cut 1 base from V and 3 bases from J, with 6 bases between. CDR1 is LGHNT and CDR2 is FRNRAP in the germline V gene. CDR3 DNA sequence: TGTGCTAGTGGTTTGGCGGACGACTATGGCTACACCTTC. It is translated as CASGLADDYGYTF.

This chain links TRBV29-1 with TRBJ1-5; D might be TRBD1 (6 bases). The CDR3 is 16 amino acids. The germline gives CDR1 SQVTM, CDR2 ANQGSEA. Trimming removed 5 bases from V and 5 bases from J, with 22 bases in between. The CDR3 is CSVPRGVGADDQPQHF. The CDR3 DNA sequence: TGCAGCGTTCCCCGGGGGGTGGGGGCGGATGATCAGCCCCAGCATTTT.

In DNA, the CDR3 is TGTGCCAGCAGTTTTGCGAATAATCAGCCCCAGCATTTT. Protein: CASSFANNQPQHF. The chain employs TRBV27 and TRBJ1-5; the D is unclear. Per germline, CDR1 MNHEY and CDR2 SMNVEV (reference sequence). Deletions cut 3 bases from V and 4 bases from J, with 7 bases between. This CDR3 is built from 13 residues.

The CDR3 sequence: CASSTPRLSGRNNEQFF. The CDR3 region has the DNA TGTGCCAGCTCCACCCCAAGACTCAGCGGGAGAAACAATGAGCAGTTCTTC. This chain links TRBV18 with TRBJ2-1; 8 bases line up with TRBD2. CDR1 and CDR2 from the germline V gene are KGHSH and LQKENI. The CDR3 runs to 17 residues. The V gene end was trimmed by 6 bases and the J gene end by 5 bases; junction bases not matched to a gene: 15. The full variable domain, with the rest looked up from reference TRBV18 and TRBJ2-1, is NAGVMQNPRHLVRRRGQEARLRCSPMKGHSHVYWYRQLPEEGLKFMVYLQKENIIDESGMPKERFSAEFPKEGPSILRIQQVVRGDSAAYFCASSTPRLSGRNNEQFFGPGTRLTVL.

The rearrangement links TRBV28 to TRBJ1-2; D gene unclear. V lost 6 bases to trimming and J lost 4 bases, with 9 bases between them. The CDR3 is made up of 12 amino acids. Germline V CDR1 and CDR2: MDHEN, SYDVKM. CDR3 sequence (DNA): TGTGCCAGCAGGATCCGGTCCTATGGCTACACCTTC. Residues: CASRIRSYGYTF.

This sequence joins TRBV19 and TRBJ1-2, with 8 bases lining up with TRBD1. The CDR3 has 13 amino acids. Germline CDR1 is LNHDA and CDR2 is SQIVND (reference sequence). After removal of 7 bases from V and 8 bases from J, the junction contained 9 bases not matched to a gene. The DNA of the CDR3 is TGTGCCAGTAATCCACAGGGGGTCATGGGCTACACCTTC. Translating gives CASNPQGVMGYTF.

The gene calls are TRBV7-2 and TRBJ2-1; TRBD2 matches 9 bases. Germline CDR1 is SGHTA and CDR2 is FQGNSA. With V trimmed by 4 bases and J by 6 bases, 13 bases remained unmatched. CDR3 size: 17 residues. CDR3 residues: CASSSPPRTSVPNEQFF. CDR3 DNA: TGTGCCAGCAGCTCCCCCCCGAGGACTAGCGTACCCAATGAGCAGTTCTTC. The full variable domain, completed using reference TRBV7-2 and TRBJ2-1, is GAGVSQSPSNKVTEKGKDVELRCDPISGHTALYWYRQSLGQGLEFLIYFQGNSAPDKSGLPSDRFSAERTGGSVSTLTIQRTQQEDSAVYLCASSSPPRTSVPNEQFFGPGTRLTVL.

This clone came up once. The chain has TRBV7-9 and TRBJ1-2; D possibly corresponds to TRBD1 (5 bases). Germline V lookup: CDR1 SEHNR, CDR2 FQNEAQ (reference sequence). Deletions cut 5 bases from V and 7 bases from J, with 14 bases between. This CDR3 has 13 amino acids. This CDR3 is CASSQPGTVGYTF. In DNA form, the CDR3 reads TGTGCCAGCAGCCAACCCGGGACGGTTGGCTACACCTTC.

The rearrangement uses TRBV28 and TRBJ1-1; possibly TRBD1 for D (5 bases). Trimming pared 6 bases from V and 0 bases from J, leaving 8 bases between. This CDR3 comprises 13 residues. Germline CDR1 reads MDHEN; CDR2 reads SYDVKM. This chain's CDR3 is CASRQQVNTEAFF. The CDR3 coding sequence is TGTGCCAGCAGACAACAGGTGAACACTGAAGCTTTCTTT.

The rearrangement joins TRBV7-2 to TRBJ2-7; tentatively, D is TRBD2 (5 bases). Germline V gene lookup returns CDR1 SGHTA and CDR2 FQGNSA. The CDR3 covers 16 residues. V dropped 1 base and J dropped 5 bases, with 18 bases sitting between them. CDR3 sequence (DNA): TGTGCCAGCAGCTTAGTGCTTAGGAGCTCCGGGAACGAGCAGTACTTC. This encodes CASSLVLRSSGNEQYF.

The genes are TRBV15 and TRBJ2-5, with D unclear. V was shortened by 2 bases and J by 5 bases, with 15 bases between the two germline ends. Germline V gives CDR1 LNHNV, CDR2 YYDKDF (reference sequence). The CDR3 covers 15 residues. CDR3 residues: CATSRPGLRRETQYF. The CDR3 coding sequence is TGTGCCACCAGCAGACCCGGGCTCCGTCGGGAGACCCAGTACTTC.

The table lists this clone with a few counts. J is TRBJ2-1 and V is TRBV7-9; 10 nucleotides align to TRBD2. From germline, CDR1 is SEHNR and CDR2 FQNEAQ (reference sequence). There are 15 residues in the CDR3. After removal of 5 bases from V and 4 bases from J, the junction contained 5 bases not matched to a gene. The CDR3 sequence: CASSPSGRGYNEQFF. In DNA form, the CDR3 reads TGTGCCAGCAGCCCAAGCGGGAGGGGTTACAATGAGCAGTTCTTC.

This chain connects TRBV5-1 to TRBJ2-3; 7 bases are a match to TRBD2. Germline CDR1 SGHRS, CDR2 YFSETQ. This CDR3 region has 15 residues. The J segment lost 4 bases and the V segment lost 4 bases, leaving 9 bases of the junction unmatched. CDR3 coding DNA: TGCGCCAGCAGCCCCTGGGGGAGGGAGGCAGATACGCAGTATTTT. Its translation is CASSPWGREADTQYF.

About this clone itself: A junction end diverges from the germline sequence, so it may reflect a read error. This chain uses TRBV7-2 with TRBJ2-5; tentatively, D is TRBD1 or TRBD2 (7 bases each). This CDR3 has 15 residues. CDR1 and CDR2 (germline): SGHTA, FQGNSA. CDR3 sequence: CASSLGGAGGETQYF. In DNA, the CDR3 is TGTGCCAGCAGTTTAGGGGGGGCAGGGGGAGAGACCCAGTACTTC. Filled out from reference TRBV7-2 and TRBJ2-5, the complete variable domain reads GAGVSQSPSNKVTEKGKDVELRCDPISGHTALYWYRQSLGQGLEFLIYFQGNSAPDKSGLPSDRFSAERTGGSVSTLTIQRTQQEDSAVYLCASSLGGAGGETQYFGPGTRLLVL.

The genes are TRBV19 and TRBJ2-6; D might be TRBD2 (7 bases). The CDR3 sequence is 20 residues long. Germline V CDR1 and CDR2: LNHDA, SQIVND (reference sequence). With 3 bases removed from V and 0 bases from J, the gap between germline ends came to 21 bases. Written as DNA, the CDR3 is TGTGCCAGTAGTATGGGGAGGGGGGACAAGGGCCGCTCTGGGGCCAACGTCCTGACTTTC. It specifies CASSMGRGDKGRSGANVLTF.

This chain connects TRBV6-5 to TRBJ1-3; D is uncertain. The ends were cut back, 7 bases at V and 0 bases at J, with 13 bases in the middle. The CDR3 spans 15 residues. Per germline, CDR1 MNHEY and CDR2 SVGAGI. CDR3 region: CASTRGSLSGNTIYF. Written as DNA, the CDR3 is TGTGCCAGCACCCGCGGCAGCCTCTCTGGAAACACCATATATTTT.

CDR3: CSVASGRAVAYEQYF. The CDR3 coding sequence is TGCAGCGTAGCTAGCGGGAGGGCCGTCGCCTACGAGCAGTACTTC. The chain has TRBV29-1 and TRBJ2-7, with 12 bases matching TRBD2. This CDR3 region has 15 residues. Germline V lookup: CDR1 SQVTM, CDR2 ANQGSEA. Germline trimming cut 6 bases from V and 2 bases from J; bases unmatched to any gene: 8.

The count of this clone is one. The chain links TRBV19 to TRBJ1-2; D unclear. V was pared by 6 bases and J by 2 bases, with 10 bases between. This CDR3 comprises 13 residues. The germline V gene has CDR1 LNHDA and CDR2 SQIVND (reference sequence). In DNA form, the CDR3 reads TGTGCCAGTAGCCTAAGGGAGAACTATGGCTACACCTTC. Protein sequence: CASSLRENYGYTF.

The J gene is TRBJ2-2, the V gene TRBV11-3; D gene ambiguous. CDR1 is SGHNT and CDR2 is YENEEA in the germline V gene. This CDR3 is 14 amino acids long. V lost 5 bases and J lost 4, with 11 bases in between. In DNA, the CDR3 is TGTGCCAGCAGCCTAGGTTTGTCCACCGGGGAGCTGTTTTTT. It translates to CASSLGLSTGELFF.

The rearrangement joins TRBV4-2 to TRBJ2-3; 10 bases agree with TRBD2. The germline V gene has CDR1 LGHNA and CDR2 YNFKEQ. The CDR3 covers 19 residues. Unmatched junction bases numbered 10, after V lost 1 base and J lost 0 bases. For the CDR3, the DNA is TGTGCCAGCAGCCAAGGGGTGGTAGCGGGAGGACTAAGCACAGATACGCAGTATTTT. It yields the protein CASSQGVVAGGLSTDTQYF.

The rearrangement links TRBV6-5 to TRBJ1-1; D might be TRBD1 (5 bases). Trimming left V 6 bases short and J 2 bases short, with 16 bases between. In germline, CDR1 is MNHEY, CDR2 SVGAGI. CDR3 length: 15 amino acids. The DNA for the CDR3 is TGTGCCAGCAGGAAACAGTTGGGGGATAACACTGAAGCTTTCTTT. It encodes CASRKQLGDNTEAFF.

The chain has TRBV11-2 and TRBJ1-1; 9 bases align to TRBD1. With 1 base clipped from V and 1 base from J, the junction kept 1 base outside the gene matches. This CDR3 has 15 residues. The germline gives CDR1 SGHAT, CDR2 FQNNGV. This CDR3 is CASSLVTGGNTEAFF. The DNA for the CDR3 is TGTGCCAGCAGCTTAGTGACAGGGGGGAACACTGAAGCTTTCTTT. Full variable domain (remainder filled in from reference TRBV11-2 and TRBJ1-1): EAGVAQSPRYKIIEKRQSVAFWCNPISGHATLYWYQQILGQGPKLLIQFQNNGVVDDSQLPKDRFSAERLKGVDSTLKIQPAKLEDSAVYLCASSLVTGGNTEAFFGQGTRLTVV.

The chain joins TRBV18 to TRBJ1-1; D perhaps matches TRBD1 (6 bases). Trimming removed 3 bases from V and 7 bases from J, with 15 bases in between. The CDR3 runs to 14 residues. Germline-derived CDR1 and CDR2 are KGHSH and LQKENI. The CDR3 is CASSPPDSYHEAFF. CDR3 nucleotide sequence: TGTGCCAGCTCACCTCCGGACAGCTACCATGAAGCTTTCTTT. Together with reference TRBV18 and TRBJ1-1, the CDR3 gives the full variable domain: NAGVMQNPRHLVRRRGQEARLRCSPMKGHSHVYWYRQLPEEGLKFMVYLQKENIIDESGMPKERFSAEFPKEGPSILRIQQVVRGDSAAYFCASSPPDSYHEAFFGQGTRLTVV.

This clone was counted only a few times. The DNA of the CDR3 is TGTGCCAGCAGCTTAACTTACGGGACGGAGACCTACGAGCAGTACTTC. Translated: CASSLTYGTETYEQYF. The chain employs TRBV7-9 and TRBJ2-7; the D call may be TRBD1 or TRBD2 (5 bases each). The germline V gene encodes CDR1 SEHNR and CDR2 FQNEAQ (reference sequence). The CDR3 totals 16 residues. V lost 2 bases and J lost 2, with 16 bases in between.

This clone has a single count. The chain is built from TRBV19 and TRBJ1-4; tentatively, D is TRBD1 (5 bases). The V gene lost 8 bases and the J gene lost 4 bases, with 8 bases spanning the gap. The CDR3 has 12 residues. Germline values: CDR1 LNHDA, CDR2 SQIVND (reference sequence). CDR3 coding DNA: TGTGCCAGTCGACAGCTTAATGAAAAACTGTTTTTT. Protein sequence: CASRQLNEKLFF.

The CDR3 sequence: CASSWTGSDTQYF. As DNA, the CDR3 is TGTGCCAGCAGCTGGACAGGGAGTGATACGCAGTATTTT. The rearrangement links TRBV5-4 to TRBJ2-3; 8 nucleotides line up with TRBD1. V was clipped by 3 bases and J by 6 bases; unmatched bases: 3. Germline CDR1 and CDR2: SGHNT and YYREEE (reference sequence). CDR3 size: 13 residues.

The CDR3 protein is CASVPGGTPRNEQFF. CDR3 in DNA: TGTGCCAGCGTTCCAGGGGGTACCCCCAGGAATGAGCAGTTCTTC. This chain joins TRBV28 and TRBJ2-1; 7 bases map to TRBD1. Germline-derived CDR1 and CDR2 are MDHEN and SYDVKM. J lost 7 bases, V lost 8 bases, and 14 bases had no gene match. The CDR3 is 15 amino acids. Full variable domain (remainder filled in from reference TRBV28 and TRBJ2-1): DVKVTQSSRYLVKRTGEKVFLECVQDMDHENMFWYRQDPGLGLRLIYFSYDVKMKEKGDIPEGYSVSREKKERFSLILESASTNQTSMYLCASVPGGTPRNEQFFGPGTRLTVL.

This clone was counted only a few times. This chain connects TRBV2 to TRBJ1-1; D is ambiguous. CDR1 SNHLY and CDR2 FYNNEI come from the germline V gene. V shed 6 bases and J shed 7 bases, with 9 bases lying between them. The CDR3 consists of 11 residues. CDR3 sequence (DNA): TGTGCCAGCAGGCGAGAGCTTGAAGCTTTCTTT. Translation: CASRRELEAFF.

This clone appeared once. The rearrangement joins TRBV5-6 to TRBJ1-2; 7 nucleotides line up with TRBD1. Trimming at V came to 4 bases and at J to 4 bases, leaving 10 bases not matched to a gene. The CDR3 is 15 residues long. Looked up from germline, CDR1 is SGHDT and CDR2 is YYEEEE. CDR3 sequence: CASSQTGNLFYGYTF. For the CDR3, the DNA is TGTGCCAGCAGCCAGACAGGGAATCTGTTCTATGGCTACACCTTC.

V usage is TRBV4-2 and J usage is TRBJ1-3, with D unclear. The CDR3 sequence is 14 residues long. Trimming took off 0 bases at V and 4 bases at J, with 7 bases between the two ends. Germline V gives CDR1 LGHNA, CDR2 YNFKEQ. This chain's CDR3 is CASSQDSSGNTIYF. DNA of the CDR3: TGTGCCAGCAGCCAAGATTCGTCGGGAAACACCATATATTTT.